This T cell receptor beta chain is drawn from a study of human T cells and chemical hapten exposure. Study-wide context: Skin of the upper inner arm, approximately 2 cm by approximately 2 cm, received 2% DPC for sensitization. DPC (0.01%) was patch tested on the upper back and read at 6 days.

The sample's time point: patch test 2, 6 weeks after DPC sensitization. Noted treatment: therapeutic diphenylcyclopropenone sensitization with weekly scalp DPC. Alopecia patients between 18 and 70 years old and suitable for DPC were used as donors. The library labeled individual cDNA molecules by adding unique molecular identifiers to them. TCRdb redid the calling of the RACE reads with MiXCR, one entry per CDR3 protein. The data contain over 85,000 distinct CDR3 sequences, 9.3% of them seen just once; the ten biggest clones take up approximately 2.2%. This clonotype has more than one count but fewer than ten. The CDR3 sequence is 14 residues long. Germline trimming cut 2 bases from V and 5 bases from J; bases unmatched to any gene: 4. Germline values: CDR1 SNHLY, CDR2 FYNNEI.

V and J are TRBV2 and TRBJ2-5; 8 bases fit TRBD1. The sequencing here drew on whole blood, taken in connection with sensitization to the hapten diphenylcyclopropenone (DPC). The origin of this receptor is a woman in her forties with alopecia areata. Some clones in this sample may be carry-over from other donors' samples. This CDR3 reads CASSESGGRETQYF. As DNA, the CDR3 is TGTGCCAGCAGTGAATCAGGGGGCAGGGAGACCCAGTACTTC.